Shown below are 7 T cell receptor beta chains from a single sample sequenced in a study of blood T cell repertoires in COVID-19. Only in-frame clones appear in the TCRdb table, and some are missing; sequencing was by immunoSEQ multiplex PCR. The sample gives tens of thousands of clones, roughly 89% of which show up once; 4.3% is in the top ten. Sequencing input: peripheral blood. All receptors derive from a woman older than 75 with active or convalescent COVID-19.

V and J are TRBV5-1 and TRBJ2-7, with D maybe TRBD2 (6 bases). The V end was cut by 0 bases, the J end by 5 bases, with 15 bases between. The CDR3 length is 15 residues. Germline CDR1 reads SGHRS; CDR2 reads YFSETQ. CDR3 in amino acids: CASSLGDSAGHEQYF. The CDR3 nucleotides are TGCGCCAGCAGCTTGGGGGACTCAGCAGGCCACGAGCAGTACTTC.

The chain has TRBV28 and TRBJ1-6; no definite D call. The CDR3 is 14 residues long. Germline CDR1 MDHEN, CDR2 SYDVKM. V was trimmed by 4 bases and J by 10 bases, leaving 14 bases between them. CDR3 sequence: CASSSPPRWSPLHF. Written as DNA, the CDR3 is TGTGCCAGCAGTTCTCCCCCCCGGTGGTCACCCCTCCACTTT.

The rearrangement joins TRBV24-1 to TRBJ1-4; D gene ambiguous. Per germline, CDR1 KGHDR and CDR2 SFDVKD. This CDR3 region has 13 residues. The ends were cut back, 5 bases at V and 4 bases at J, with 7 bases in the middle. Here the CDR3 reads CATSGQFNEKLFF. In DNA form, the CDR3 reads TGTGCCACCAGTGGGCAGTTTAATGAAAAACTGTTTTTT.

The V and J genes are TRBV19 and TRBJ1-4; 7 nucleotides agree with TRBD1. CDR1 is LNHDA and CDR2 is SQIVND in the germline V gene (reference sequence). Germline trimming cut 4 bases from V and 1 base from J; bases unmatched to any gene: 3. The CDR3 runs to 15 residues. CDR3 in amino acids: CASSTRTGTNEKLFF. CDR3 nucleotides: TGTGCCAGTAGTACTAGGACAGGAACTAATGAAAAACTGTTTTTT.

The chain joins TRBV29-1 to TRBJ2-3, with D possibly TRBD1 on 6 matching bases. V dropped 5 bases and J dropped 6 bases, with 12 bases sitting between them. The CDR3 is 12 residues long. Germline CDR1 is SQVTM and CDR2 is ANQGSEA. This CDR3 reads CSVIQGGDTQYF. The DNA for the CDR3 is TGCAGCGTTATACAGGGCGGGGATACGCAGTATTTT.

The chain joins TRBV19 to TRBJ2-1; TRBD2 matches 15 bases. With V trimmed by 10 bases and J by 6 bases, 7 bases remained unmatched. CDR1 is LNHDA and CDR2 is SQIVND in the germline V gene (reference sequence). The CDR3 sequence is 15 residues long. The CDR3 bases are TGTGCCACTGGGGGACTAGCGGGAGGCCTCAATGAGCAGTTCTTC. Protein: CATGGLAGGLNEQFF.

Only a few counts were recorded for this clone. The chain joins TRBV5-4 to TRBJ2-5, with TRBD1 identical over 9 bases. The CDR3 totals 15 residues. V lost 4 bases to trimming and J lost 5 bases; unmatched junction nucleotides: 9. Germline V gene lookup returns CDR1 SGHNT and CDR2 YYREEE (reference sequence). CDR3 nucleotides: TGTGCCAGCAGCGTAGGACAGGGGTTAGGGGAGACCCAGTACTTC. Encoded protein: CASSVGQGLGETQYF.